This T cell receptor beta chain derives from a study of vaccination effects on CD4 cells after COVID-19. Study-level background: Participants completed two doses of the BNT162b2 or mRNA-1273 vaccine. Study-level findings and limits: Late after vaccination, infection- and vaccine-induced clones showed marked clonal contraction.

As for this clone: What it binds is unknown.

Germline lookup yields CDR1 MNHEY and CDR2 SVGAGI. Trimming removed 0 bases at V and 5 bases at J, with 10 bases between. This CDR3 has 14 amino acids. Sequencing in the ViraFEST assay came after antigen-specific CD4+ T cells had been expanded with viral peptide pools, which were used to stimulate PBMC. Isolation of CD4+ T cells took place after less than twelve days of culture. Vaccine recipients lacked prior SARS-CoV-2 infection and had negative nucleocapsid antibodies. Peptides at around 10 ug/ml and IL-2 at about 9.8 IU/ml were added to around 2 million PBMC per well. Days 3 and 7 were when half the medium was replaced with IL-2 medium. Assay: immunoSEQ multiplex PCR; the TCRdb copy retains only in-frame clones and omits some. The sample comprises about 23,000 clones, 73% of which are singletons, and roughly 4.6% rests with the top ten.

This chain uses TRBV6-5 with TRBJ2-5; the D call may be TRBD1 or TRBD2 (5 bases each). The sequences come from CD4+ T cells from PBMCs cultured with SARS-CoV-2 spike peptides, collected before COVID-19 vaccination. This receptor was taken from a human donor who received a COVID-19 vaccine. The CDR3 DNA reads as TGTGCCAGCAGTTACTCGACCTGGGGGGAGACCCAGTACTTC. It encodes CASSYSTWGETQYF.